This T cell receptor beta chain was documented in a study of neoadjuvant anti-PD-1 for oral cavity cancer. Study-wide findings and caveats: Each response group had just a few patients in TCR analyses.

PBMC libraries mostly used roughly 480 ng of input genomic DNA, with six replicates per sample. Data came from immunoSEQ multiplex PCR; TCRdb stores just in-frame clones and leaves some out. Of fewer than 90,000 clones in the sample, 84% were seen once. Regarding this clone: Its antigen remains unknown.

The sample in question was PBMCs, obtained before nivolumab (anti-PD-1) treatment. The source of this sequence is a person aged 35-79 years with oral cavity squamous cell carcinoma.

Written as DNA, the CDR3 is TGTGCCAGCAGTCCGACTAGCGGGCGCACAGATACGCAGTATTTT. Translating gives CASSPTSGRTDTQYF. The V gene is TRBV6-1, the J gene TRBJ2-3, with 10 bases aligning to TRBD2. J was trimmed by 1 base and V by 5 bases; bases with no gene match: 3. Germline CDR1 reads MNHNS; CDR2 reads SASEGT. The CDR3 consists of 15 residues.